This T cell receptor (beta chain) was sequenced for a study of regulatory T cells in long-lasting Graves disease. Study results and caveats: Comparison showed that persistent patients shared more public clonotypes (about 2,800) than new patients (over 950).

Sample time point: newly diagnosed GD, antithyroid drugs for less than 3 months. TCR sequences were obtained from RNA taken from PBMCs. This clonotype was picked up a small number of times. The antigen is not known. V dropped 1 base and J dropped 10 bases, with 14 bases sitting between them. Germline values: CDR1 LGHDT, CDR2 YNNKEL (reference sequence). The CDR3 loop spans 15 amino acids. Researchers made TCR beta libraries by using iRepertoire HTBI primers and running Arm-PCR on CDR3 regions. In the original workflow: Identified across the samples were some 67 TRBV segments and about 15 TRBJ segments. TCRdb ran MiXCR on the multiplex PCR reads and lists one entry per CDR3 protein. TCRdb assigned the V and J calls; the authors' analysis was not used. The sample consists of about 560,000 distinct CDR3 sequences, about 16% of them appearing once. These data were also filed under a second study, of T cells in Graves' hyperthyroidism and ophthalmopathy. Turning to that study: Diagnostic assessment was based on clinical symptoms, serum thyroxine and TRAb, thyroid ultrasound and orbital computed tomography. When the TCR CDR3 underwent first-round RT-PCR, the HTBI primer set was used.

The V call is TRBV3-1, the J call TRBJ1-6, with TRBD1 as a possible D gene (5 bases). The source of this sequence is a man between 18 and 29 years old with Graves disease. Sequencing was performed on peripheral blood mononuclear cells (PBMCs), taken at new diagnosis, from a patient treated with antithyroid drugs. The CDR3 spells CASSQGFGGRSPLHF. The CDR3 DNA follows: TGTGCCAGCAGCCAAGGTTTCGGGGGTCGATCACCCCTCCACTTT.